This T cell receptor (beta chain) was observed in a study of shared clonotypes between healthy human individuals. Study outcomes and limitations: Donors were few, which limited the genetic and exposure-history diversity represented.

Points on this clone: Its target is unknown.

Sequencing of unsorted PBMC DNA was carried out using ten immunoSEQ deep assay plates. Method: immunoSEQ multiplex PCR; TCRdb's copy keeps in-frame clones and lacks some. The data hold 450,000 to 500,000 clones, with 60% to 80% observed a single time. The V end was cut by 0 bases, the J end by 2 bases, with 14 bases between. CDR3 length equals 16 residues. Germline CDR1 reads SGDLS; CDR2 reads YYNGEE. Input material: PBMCs. This sequence originates from a woman aged 35 to 49 in good health. Some clones in this sample may be carry-over from other donors' samples. The chain employs TRBV9 and TRBJ1-1; possible D gene TRBD1, 6 bases. The CDR3 loop is CASSVGEGHRNTEAFF. The CDR3 coding sequence is TGTGCCAGCAGCGTAGGAGAGGGACACCGAAACACTGAAGCTTTCTTT.